The TCR beta chain under discussion was sequenced for a study of technical replicates of blood from a few donors (dated by TCRdb to the late 2010s). In regard to this clone: Its antigen target is currently unknown. Base qualities are not provided; no much larger clone lies one nucleotide away.

The CDR3 starts with the cysteine, ends with the phenylalanine, and has 15 residues. Just CDR3 DNA is preserved here, 45 bases in frame from base 1. Looking up the germline V gene yields CDR1 MGHRA and CDR2 YSYEKL. V is pared back by 4 bases and J by 5 bases, with 18 bases lying between the germline termini. Library generation was performed with the immunoSEQ multiplex PCR assay. Drawn from immuneACCESS, this table holds only the in-frame rearrangements with V and J called that TCRdb kept. Clones are partly lost; checked studies trace under half to an unresolved V gene and leave the rest unexplained. In all, the sample holds approximately 99,000 clones, and nearly 97% of those were seen once. The ten biggest clones cover about 0.21% of the sample.

The V gene is TRBV4-1 and the J gene is TRBJ2-7; the D gene is perhaps TRBD2, from 6 matching bases. This sequence originates from a human donor in good health. The sequenced material came from T cells isolated from PBMCs. The nucleotide sequence is TGCGCCAGCAGCCTAAGCCCAGCGGGTATGAACGAGCAGTACTTC. Its amino acids are CASSLSPAGMNEQYF.